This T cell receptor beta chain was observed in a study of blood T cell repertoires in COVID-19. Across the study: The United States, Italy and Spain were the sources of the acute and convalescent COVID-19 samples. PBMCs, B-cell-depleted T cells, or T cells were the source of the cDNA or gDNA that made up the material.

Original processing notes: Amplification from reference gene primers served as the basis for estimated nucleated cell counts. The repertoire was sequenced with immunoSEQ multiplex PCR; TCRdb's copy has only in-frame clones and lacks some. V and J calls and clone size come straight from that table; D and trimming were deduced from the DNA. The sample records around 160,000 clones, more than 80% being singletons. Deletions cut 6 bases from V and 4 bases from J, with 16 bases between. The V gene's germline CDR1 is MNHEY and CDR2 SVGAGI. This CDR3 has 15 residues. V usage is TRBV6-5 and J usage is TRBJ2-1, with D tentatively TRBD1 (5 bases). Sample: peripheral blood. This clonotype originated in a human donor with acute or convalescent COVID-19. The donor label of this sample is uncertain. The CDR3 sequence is CASRAGHQGYNEQFF. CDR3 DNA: TGTGCCAGCAGGGCAGGACACCAAGGGTACAATGAGCAGTTCTTC.